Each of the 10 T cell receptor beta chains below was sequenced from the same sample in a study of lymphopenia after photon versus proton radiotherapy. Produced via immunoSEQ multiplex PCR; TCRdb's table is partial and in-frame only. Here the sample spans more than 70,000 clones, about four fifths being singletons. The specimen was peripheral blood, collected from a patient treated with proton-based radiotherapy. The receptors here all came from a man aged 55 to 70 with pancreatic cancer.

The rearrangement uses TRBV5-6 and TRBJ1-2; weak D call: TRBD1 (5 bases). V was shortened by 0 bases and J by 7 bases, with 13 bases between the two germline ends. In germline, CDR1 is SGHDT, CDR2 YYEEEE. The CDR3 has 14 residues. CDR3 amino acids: CASSLDLGPGGYTF. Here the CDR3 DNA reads TGTGCCAGCAGCTTGGATCTGGGGCCAGGTGGCTACACCTTC.

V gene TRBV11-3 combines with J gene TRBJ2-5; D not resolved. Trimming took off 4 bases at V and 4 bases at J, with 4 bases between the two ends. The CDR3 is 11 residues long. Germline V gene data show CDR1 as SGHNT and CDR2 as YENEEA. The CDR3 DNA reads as TGTGCCAGCAGCTCTCGAGAGACCCAGTACTTC. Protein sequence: CASSSRETQYF.

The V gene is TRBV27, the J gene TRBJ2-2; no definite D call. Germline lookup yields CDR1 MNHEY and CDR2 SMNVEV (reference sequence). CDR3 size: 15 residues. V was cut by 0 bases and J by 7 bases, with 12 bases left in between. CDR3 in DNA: TGTGCCAGCAGTTTATCGCGGTCGCCCGGCGGGGAGCTGTTTTTT. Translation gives CASSLSRSPGGELFF.

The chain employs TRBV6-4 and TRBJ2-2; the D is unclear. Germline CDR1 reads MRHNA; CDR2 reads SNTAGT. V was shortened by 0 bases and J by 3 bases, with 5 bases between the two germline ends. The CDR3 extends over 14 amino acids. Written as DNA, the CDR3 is TGTGCCAGCAGTGACTCGATGTACACCGGGGAGCTGTTTTTT. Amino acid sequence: CASSDSMYTGELFF.

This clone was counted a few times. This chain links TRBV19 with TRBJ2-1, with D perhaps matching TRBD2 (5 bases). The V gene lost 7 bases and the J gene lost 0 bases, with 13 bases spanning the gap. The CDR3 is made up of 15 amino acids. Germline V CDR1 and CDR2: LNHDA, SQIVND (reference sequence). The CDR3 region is CASTLDSSSYNEQFF. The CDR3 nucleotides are TGTGCCAGTACCTTGGACTCCAGCTCCTACAATGAGCAGTTCTTC.

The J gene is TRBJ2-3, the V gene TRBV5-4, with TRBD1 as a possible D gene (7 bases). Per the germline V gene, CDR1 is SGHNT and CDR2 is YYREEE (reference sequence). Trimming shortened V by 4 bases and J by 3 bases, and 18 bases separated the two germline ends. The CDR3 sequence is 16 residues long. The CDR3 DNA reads TGTGCCAGCAGCGCCTTTAGACAGGGAGGAACAGATACGCAGTATTTT. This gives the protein CASSAFRQGGTDTQYF.

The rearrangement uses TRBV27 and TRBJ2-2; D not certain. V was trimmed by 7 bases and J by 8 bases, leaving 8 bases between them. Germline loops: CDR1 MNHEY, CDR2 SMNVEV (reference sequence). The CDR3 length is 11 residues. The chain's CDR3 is CASTSVGELFF. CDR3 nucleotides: TGTGCCAGCACCTCCGTGGGGGAGCTGTTTTTT.

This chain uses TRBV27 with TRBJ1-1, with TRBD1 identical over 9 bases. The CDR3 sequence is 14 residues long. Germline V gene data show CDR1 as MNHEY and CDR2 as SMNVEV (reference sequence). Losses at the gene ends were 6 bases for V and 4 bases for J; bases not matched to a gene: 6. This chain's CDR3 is CASRRQGERTEAFF. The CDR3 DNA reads TGTGCCAGCAGGAGACAGGGGGAGCGCACTGAAGCTTTCTTT.

In DNA form, the CDR3 reads TGCGCCAGCAGCGTTGAGGGGTACACTGAAGCTTTCTTT. Its protein is CASSVEGYTEAFF. This chain connects TRBV5-1 to TRBJ1-1; a possible D gene is TRBD1 (5 bases). The V end was cut by 4 bases, the J end by 3 bases, with 10 bases between. Germline V gives CDR1 SGHRS, CDR2 YFSETQ. The CDR3 runs to 13 residues.

The CDR3 nucleotides read TGCGCCAGCAGCCAAGTGGCTAGCGGGACCCCCGGGGAGCTGTTTTTT. Residues: CASSQVASGTPGELFF. The chain couples TRBV4-3 to TRBJ2-2, with 9 bases matching TRBD2. The CDR3 sequence is 16 residues long. V gave up 1 base and J gave up 6 bases; unmatched junction bases: 6. Germline CDR1 reads LGHNA; CDR2 reads YSLEER.